Only a few counts were recorded for the clone carrying this T cell receptor (beta chain). Its target is unknown. This entry comes from a study of response to subunit inactivated influenza vaccine. CDR3 size: 13 residues. The germline V gene encodes CDR1 MDHEN and CDR2 SYDVKM. Trimming took off 8 bases at V and 7 bases at J, with 15 bases between the two ends. TCRdb re-analysed the RT-PCR reads in MiXCR, keeping a single row per CDR3 protein. This sample has under 200,000 distinct CDR3 sequences, with about 10% found just once. Findings of the study overall: Researchers suggested that each seasonal influenza vaccination recruits few new T cells.

The chain combines TRBV28 with TRBJ2-1; TRBD2 might be the D (5 bases). The TCR originated in a man aged 50 to 75 who received an inactivated influenza vaccine. The specimen was CD8+ T cells sorted from PBMCs, collected about 23 months after vaccination. CDR3 protein: CASSFLGENEQFF. The DNA for the CDR3 is TGTGCCAGCTCTTTCTTGGGAGAAAATGAGCAGTTCTTC.